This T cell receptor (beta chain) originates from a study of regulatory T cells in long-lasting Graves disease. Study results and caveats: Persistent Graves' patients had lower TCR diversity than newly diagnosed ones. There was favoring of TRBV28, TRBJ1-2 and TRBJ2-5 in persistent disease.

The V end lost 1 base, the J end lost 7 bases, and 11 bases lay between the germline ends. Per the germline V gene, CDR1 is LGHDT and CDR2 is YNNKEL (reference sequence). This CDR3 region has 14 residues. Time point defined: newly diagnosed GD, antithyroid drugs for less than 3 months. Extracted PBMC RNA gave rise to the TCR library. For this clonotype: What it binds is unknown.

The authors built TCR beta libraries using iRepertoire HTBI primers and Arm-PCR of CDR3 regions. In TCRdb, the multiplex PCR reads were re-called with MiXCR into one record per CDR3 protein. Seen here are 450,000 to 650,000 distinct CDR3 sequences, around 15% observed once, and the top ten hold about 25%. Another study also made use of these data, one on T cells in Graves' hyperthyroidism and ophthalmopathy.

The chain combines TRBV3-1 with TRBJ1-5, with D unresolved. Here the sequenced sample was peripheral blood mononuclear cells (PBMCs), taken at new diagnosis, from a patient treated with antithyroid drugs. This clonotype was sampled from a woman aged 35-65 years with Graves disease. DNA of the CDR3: TGTGCCAGCAGCCAAGGTGGGAAGGGACAGCCCCAGCATTTT. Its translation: CASSQGGKGQPQHF.